The rows below give T cell receptor beta chains drawn from one sample of a study of OX40 agonist ivuxolimab in advanced cancers. Sequenced by immunoSEQ multiplex PCR; TCRdb stores in-frame clones only, minus some. This repertoire shows around 100,000 clones, around nine tenths found once; its top ten account for roughly 2.6%. The sequenced sample was CD4+ or CD8+ T cells sorted from blood, obtained in a trial of the OX40 agonist ivuxolimab. These receptors were obtained from an adult with an advanced solid tumor such as melanoma, head and neck, liver or kidney cancer. The conserved cysteine and the conserved F or W are not part of the CDR3 here.

>TRBV29-1|11
SVDRGPAQGLF
>TRBV28|13
ASSYRLLAKNIQY
>TRBV10-1|11
ANLPDRLHTQY
>TRBV5-4|11
ASSLRGNNEQF
>TRBV18|15
ASSPNQHRNSNQPQH
>TRBV7-9|13
ASSNQGQSNQPQH
>TRBV5-1|14
ASTRAGPGNTDTQY
>TRBV2|11
ASKATGGGEQF
>TRBV6-6|12
ASSYLGPHQPQH
>TRBV2|12
ASSTDRGREKLF
>TRBV30|10
AWSTPGTEAF
>TRBV19|13
ASSTTGGGTDTQY
>TRBV28|16
ASSFPRGAVLSYNEQF
>TRBV29-1|14
SVEDLGGLAKNIQY
>TRBV11-3|11
ASSLEGGETQY
>TRBV18|11
ASSPQTGGEQY
>TRBV6-5|13
ASSPAGQTNTEAF
>TRBV5-6|12
ASSLGISNQPQH
>TRBV29-1|10
SVGHTQETQY
>TRBV18|11
ASSPRGAYEQY
>TRBV6-1|12
ASNRASATGELF
>TRBV5-1|13
ASRTGTVAVNEQF
>TRBV6-5|12
ASRTTSGPAEQF
>TRBV19|10
ATRQGNQPQH
>TRBV5-1|15
ASSPRLAGGKTDTQY
>TRBV28|13
ASSLAGGTKNIQY
>TRBV18|12
ASSQPVGRDTQY
>TRBV27|14
ASSSGTSGRLYEQY
>TRBV2|12
ASSEARGNYGYT
>TRBV5-4|12
ASSSGQRQETQY
>TRBV5-1|11
ASSLDGDYEQY
>TRBV19|13
ATRDGGGNNQPQH